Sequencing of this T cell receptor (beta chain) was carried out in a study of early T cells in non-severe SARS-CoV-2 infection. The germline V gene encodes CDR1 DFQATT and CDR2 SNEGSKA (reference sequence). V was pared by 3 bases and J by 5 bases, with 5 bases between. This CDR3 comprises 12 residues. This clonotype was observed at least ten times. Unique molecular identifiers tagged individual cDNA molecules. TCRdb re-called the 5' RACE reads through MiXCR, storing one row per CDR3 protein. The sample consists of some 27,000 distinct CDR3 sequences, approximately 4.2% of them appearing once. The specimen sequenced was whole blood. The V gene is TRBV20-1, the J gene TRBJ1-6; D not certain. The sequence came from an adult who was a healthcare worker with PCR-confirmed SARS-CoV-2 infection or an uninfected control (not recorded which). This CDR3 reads CSASQDNSPLHF. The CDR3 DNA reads TGCAGTGCTAGTCAGGATAATTCACCCCTCCACTTT.